The 21 T cell receptor beta chains given below trace back to one sample, sequenced in a study of spatial heterogeneity in lung cancer. TCRdb reprocessed the 5' RACE reads via MiXCR and lists one record per CDR3 protein. The sample carries over 6,500 distinct CDR3 sequences, 3.5% to 4.5% recorded once. Time point meaning: sample taken at primary tumor resection. No cells were sorted before sequencing. The whole RNA sequenced was extracted from tumor, nontumor lung or frozen PBMC. The starting material was normal lung tissue next to the tumor, obtained at surgery. The receptors shown here come from a female donor with early-stage non-small cell lung cancer.

This clonotype was seen a few times. This chain joins TRBV11-2 and TRBJ2-2; 7 bases match TRBD1. The V segment lost 5 bases and the J segment 6 bases; nucleotides outside the gene matches: 12. The CDR3 consists of 16 residues. Germline lookup yields CDR1 SGHAT and CDR2 FQNNGV. The CDR3 nucleotides are TGTGCCAGCAGCCCGCGAGTGACAGGGCGGGCCGGGGAGCTGTTTTTT. This translates into CASSPRVTGRAGELFF.

This clonotype was observed at least ten times. This rearrangement joins TRBV3-1 to TRBJ1-2; 9 bases match TRBD1. The germline V gene encodes CDR1 LGHDT and CDR2 YNNKEL (reference sequence). V dropped 4 bases and J dropped 4; count of bases not matched to a gene: 10. The CDR3 runs 16 residues. The CDR3 protein is CASSPGQGQITYGYTF. CDR3 nucleotides: TGTGCCAGCAGCCCAGGACAGGGGCAGATTACCTATGGCTACACCTTC. Supplemented by reference TRBV3-1 and TRBJ1-2, the full variable domain reads DTAVSQTPKYLVTQMGNDKSIKCEQNLGHDTMYWYKQDSKKFLKIMFSYNNKELIINETVPNRFSPKSPDKAHLNLHINSLELGDSAVYFCASSPGQGQITYGYTFGSGTRLTVV.

This clonotype was counted ten times or more. The chain recombines TRBV11-3 with TRBJ1-3, with TRBD1 matching 9 bases. Trimming took 5 bases from V and 2 from J; bases not matched to a gene: 4. The CDR3 extends over 15 amino acids. Germline CDR1 reads SGHNT; CDR2 reads YENEEA. CDR3 nucleotide sequence: TGTGCCAGCAGCCCGGGACAGGGACCTGGAAACACCATATATTTT. Protein: CASSPGQGPGNTIYF.

This clonotype occurred many times. The gene calls are TRBV18 and TRBJ2-7, with D tentatively TRBD2 (5 bases). Germline loops: CDR1 KGHSH, CDR2 LQKENI. V gave up 3 bases and J gave up 5 bases, with 8 bases separating them. The CDR3 contains 12 residues. For the CDR3, the DNA is TGTGCCAGCTCACCCTCTAGCCACGAGCAGTACTTC. It translates to CASSPSSHEQYF. The full variable domain, in which reference TRBV18 and TRBJ2-7 provide the parts outside the CDR3, is NAGVMQNPRHLVRRRGQEARLRCSPMKGHSHVYWYRQLPEEGLKFMVYLQKENIIDESGMPKERFSAEFPKEGPSILRIQQVVRGDSAAYFCASSPSSHEQYFGPGTRLTVT.

This clonotype was seen many times. V is TRBV5-1 and J is TRBJ2-7; 7 positions match TRBD1. This CDR3 is 14 amino acids long. CDR1 and CDR2 from the germline V gene are SGHRS and YFSETQ. With 4 bases clipped from V and 2 bases from J, the junction kept 6 bases outside the gene matches. The CDR3 spells CASSRDSHPYEQYF. In DNA form, the CDR3 reads TGCGCCAGCAGCCGGGACAGTCACCCCTACGAGCAGTACTTC.

This clonotype showed up many times. The chain recombines TRBV12-3 or TRBV12-4 with TRBJ1-6; TRBD1 is a possible D gene (6 bases). V was pared by 8 bases and J by 4 bases, with 15 bases between. The CDR3 covers 15 residues. CDR3 in DNA: TGTGCCAGCGGGAGGGGGATAGCGTATAATTCACCCCTCCACTTT. Translated, it gives CASGRGIAYNSPLHF.

This clonotype is labeled as medium-sized. V gene TRBV20-1 combines with J gene TRBJ2-1; TRBD2 matches at 10 bases. Germline CDR1 reads DFQATT; CDR2 reads SNEGSKA (reference sequence). There are 18 residues in the CDR3. Unmatched junction bases numbered 17, after V lost 6 bases and J lost 3 bases. Here the CDR3 DNA reads TGCAGTGCCCCCAGGACTAGCGGTCAAATAAGGGACTACAATGAGCAGTTCTTC. Protein product: CSAPRTSGQIRDYNEQFF.

This clonotype was picked up many times. The gene calls are TRBV9 and TRBJ2-3; TRBD1 matches 8 bases. The CDR3 is 18 residues long. Germline V lookup: CDR1 SGDLS, CDR2 YYNGEE. V lost 0 bases to trimming and J lost 6 bases; unmatched junction nucleotides: 15. CDR3 coding DNA: TGTGCCAGCAGCGTAGGTCAGGGGGCGAGGCTCAGAGGGGATACGCAGTATTTT. Encoded protein: CASSVGQGARLRGDTQYF.

As concerns this clonotype: This may arise from a read error, as a much more abundant clone is one base away. This chain connects TRBV9 to TRBJ2-3; 7 nucleotides match TRBD2. Germline values: CDR1 SGDLS, CDR2 YYNGEE. The CDR3 runs 15 residues. J lost 5 bases, V lost 4 bases, and 10 bases had no gene match. CDR3: CASSPPGGQGDTQYF. The CDR3 nucleotides read TGTGCCAGCAGCCCCCCGGGGGGTCAGGGAGATACGCAGTATTTT.

This clonotype has more than one count but fewer than ten. This sequence joins TRBV10-3 and TRBJ2-1, with D unclear. CDR1 is ENHRY and CDR2 is SYGVKD in the germline V gene. Trimming left V 0 bases short and J 4 bases short, with 10 bases between. This CDR3 has 15 amino acids. In DNA form, the CDR3 reads TGTGCCATCAGTGAGTCGATTTTCGGTTACAATGAGCAGTTCTTC. Encoded protein: CAISESIFGYNEQFF.

This clonotype is categorized as medium-sized. The chain is built from TRBV7-8 and TRBJ2-2; the D is unclear. The CDR3 runs 12 residues. CDR1 SGHVS and CDR2 FQNEAQ come from the germline V gene. The germline V and J ends were trimmed by 7 bases and 4 bases, with 7 bases remaining between them. The CDR3 is CASTESTGELFF. The DNA of the CDR3 is TGTGCCAGCACGGAGAGCACCGGGGAGCTGTTTTTT.

This clonotype appeared many times. The rearrangement uses TRBV5-1 and TRBJ1-2; D remains ambiguous. This CDR3 is built from 15 residues. The germline V and J ends were trimmed by 0 bases and 10 bases, with 19 bases remaining between them. From germline, CDR1 is SGHRS and CDR2 YFSETQ. As DNA, the CDR3 is TGCGCCAGCAGCTTGGGGGCAACGGGAGTAAATTACTACACCTTC. As protein: CASSLGATGVNYYTF. Looking up the rest from reference TRBV5-1 and TRBJ1-2 gives the full variable domain: KAGVTQTPRYLIKTRGQQVTLSCSPISGHRSVSWYQQTPGQGLQFLFEYFSETQRNKGNFPGRFSGRQFSNSRSEMNVSTLELGDSALYLCASSLGATGVNYYTFGSGTRLTVV.

About this clonotype itself: A read error may explain this, as a much larger clone is one base away. The chain joins TRBV20-1 to TRBJ2-2; D is ambiguous. There are 14 residues in the CDR3. The germline CDR1 and CDR2 sequences are DFQATT and SNEGSKA (reference sequence). The CDR3 DNA is TGCAGTGCCCTCTCTTATGTGGGCACCCGGGAGCTGTTTTTT. Translated, it gives CSALSYVGTRELFF.

There are many counts of this clonotype. The chain is built from TRBV7-9 and TRBJ1-6; D gene ambiguous. CDR3 length equals 15 residues. Germline V gives CDR1 SEHNR, CDR2 FQNEAQ (reference sequence). V was pared by 5 bases and J by 5 bases, with 13 bases between. In DNA form, the CDR3 reads TGTGCCAGCAGCGAGGACGGGATTAATAATTCACCCCTCCACTTT. Protein: CASSEDGINNSPLHF. Full variable domain (outside the CDR3, taken from reference TRBV7-9 and TRBJ1-6): DTGVSQNPRHKITKRGQNVTFRCDPISEHNRLYWYRQTLGQGPEFLTYFQNEAQLEKSRLLSDRFSAERPKGSFSTLEIQRTEQGDSAMYLCASSEDGINNSPLHFGNGTRLTVT.

This clonotype is judged medium-sized. The V and J genes are TRBV27 and TRBJ2-1; D not resolved. The CDR3 sequence is 13 residues long. The ends were cut back, 10 bases at V and 0 bases at J, with 10 bases in the middle. Germline CDR1 and CDR2: MNHEY and SMNVEV (reference sequence). As DNA, the CDR3 is TGTGCCACCTCGGGTCGCTCCTACAATGAGCAGTTCTTC. The encoded protein is CATSGRSYNEQFF.

This clonotype was observed at least ten times. This chain links TRBV10-3 with TRBJ2-5, with 9 bases fitting TRBD1. V gave up 6 bases and J gave up 5 bases; unmatched junction bases: 10. The CDR3 sequence is 15 residues long. Germline CDR1 is ENHRY and CDR2 is SYGVKD. CDR3 DNA: TGTGCCATCAGGCCCTCCCGGGACAGGGTGGAGACCCAGTACTTC. Amino acid sequence: CAIRPSRDRVETQYF.

This clonotype was seen many times. The J gene is TRBJ2-2, the V gene TRBV5-8, with 7 nucleotides matching TRBD1. Germline CDR1 SGHTS, CDR2 YDEGEE. The CDR3 totals 15 residues. With 3 bases clipped from V and 0 bases from J, the junction kept 2 bases outside the gene matches. The CDR3 DNA follows: TGTGCCAGCAGCTCGGGACAGTCGAACACCGGGGAGCTGTTTTTT. Protein: CASSSGQSNTGELFF.

A few counts support this clonotype. The chain uses TRBV20-1 and TRBJ2-1; perhaps D is TRBD1 or TRBD2 (5 bases each). The V and J ends lost 0 bases and 6 bases respectively, with 18 bases between them. The CDR3 has 16 residues. Germline assignment: CDR1 DFQATT and CDR2 SNEGSKA (reference sequence). CDR3 nucleotide sequence: TGCAGTGCTAGAGATGGGGCTAGGCTAGCTGGCAATGAGCAGTTCTTC. Protein product: CSARDGARLAGNEQFF.

By share, this clonotype counts as medium-sized. J is TRBJ2-1 and V is TRBV2; 7 bases are a match to TRBD1. The CDR3 sequence is 13 residues long. Germline CDR1 reads SNHLY; CDR2 reads FYNNEI. V lost 9 bases and J lost 4; bases outside the gene matches: 6. As DNA, the CDR3 is TGTGCCAGTGGGACAGAAGTATACAATGAGCAGTTCTTC. As protein: CASGTEVYNEQFF.

This clonotype was counted ten times or more. The chain employs TRBV20-1 and TRBJ1-2; TRBD1 matches at 8 bases. The CDR3 is made up of 13 amino acids. CDR1 and CDR2 from the germline V gene are DFQATT and SNEGSKA (reference sequence). V lost 5 bases, J lost 6 bases, and 8 bases stayed unmatched. CDR3 sequence reads: CSALRTGLNGYTF. The CDR3 DNA reads as TGCAGTGCTCTGCGGACAGGGCTTAATGGCTACACCTTC.

The table lists this clonotype with many counts. This chain uses TRBV7-3 with TRBJ2-5; the D gene could be TRBD1 or TRBD2 (6 bases each). Germline V gene sequence: CDR1 SGHTA, CDR2 FQGTGA. This CDR3 is 14 amino acids long. Trimming removed 8 bases from V and 2 bases from J, with 15 bases in between. CDR3 in DNA: TGTGCCAGCTCTCGAGAGGGGGGACAAGAGACCCAGTACTTC. The encoded protein is CASSREGGQETQYF.